Following are 16 T cell receptor beta chains from one sample sequenced in a study of shared clonotypes between healthy human individuals. Sequencing used immunoSEQ multiplex PCR; TCRdb keeps in-frame clones, though not all of them. The table has about 600,000 clones, 95% seen once. The naive CD8 subset, CD45RO-negative cells positively selected for CCR7, excluded terminally differentiated effector memory CD45RA+ cells. Sequencing used naive CD8+ T cells sorted from blood. All receptors come from a woman aged 25-40 years in good health.

V and J are TRBV27 and TRBJ2-7; 10 bases are a match to TRBD2. V trimming: 5 bases; J trimming: 1 base; junction bases outside the gene matches: 5. Germline V gene sequence: CDR1 MNHEY, CDR2 SMNVEV (reference sequence). The CDR3 covers 15 residues. CDR3 DNA: TGTGCCAGCAGTGCACGGACTAGCGGTTCCTACGAGCAGTACTTC. As protein: CASSARTSGSYEQYF.

CDR3 bases: TGTGCCAGCCGAGGGGGGGAGAGTAATAATGAGCAGTTCTTC. Translated: CASRGGESNNEQFF. The chain carries TRBV11-2 and TRBJ2-1, with D possibly TRBD2 on 7 matching bases. The CDR3 loop spans 14 amino acids. V was clipped by 8 bases and J by 7 bases, with 18 bases between them. Germline CDR1 and CDR2: SGHAT and FQNNGV.

The rearrangement links TRBV6-6 to TRBJ1-4; 8 bases agree with TRBD1. The CDR3 consists of 15 residues. After removal of 5 bases from V and 6 bases from J, the junction contained 8 bases not matched to a gene. Germline CDR1 MNHNY, CDR2 SVGAGI (reference sequence). As DNA, the CDR3 is TGTGCCAGCAGTGAGACAGGGGTTACGGATGAAAAACTGTTTTTT. It translates to CASSETGVTDEKLFF.

The J gene is TRBJ2-7, the V gene TRBV28, with 9 bases fitting TRBD2. The ends lost 6 bases at V and 0 bases at J; junction bases unmatched: 3. Germline V gene lookup returns CDR1 MDHEN and CDR2 SYDVKM. CDR3 length equals 14 residues. Here the CDR3 reads CASRNSGSSYEQYF. The CDR3 DNA sequence: TGTGCCAGCAGAAATAGCGGGAGCTCCTACGAGCAGTACTTC.

The CDR3 sequence: CASSHQNYRATGELFF. In DNA form, the CDR3 reads TGTGCCAGCAGCCACCAAAACTACAGGGCCACCGGGGAGCTGTTTTTT. The chain recombines TRBV11-2 with TRBJ2-2, with D possibly matching TRBD1 (6 bases). Germline V gene lookup returns CDR1 SGHAT and CDR2 FQNNGV. The CDR3 runs 16 residues. V was shortened by 5 bases and J by 4 bases, with 17 bases between the two germline ends.

The J gene is TRBJ1-2, the V gene TRBV28; the D is unclear. Between the trimmed V and J ends, which lost 3 bases and 4 bases, there was a span of 12 bases. Germline assignment: CDR1 MDHEN and CDR2 SYDVKM. CDR3 length: 14 amino acids. CDR3 nucleotides: TGTGCCAGCAGTTTCCAGCCCTCGGGCTATGGCTACACCTTC. It specifies CASSFQPSGYGYTF.

The rearrangement links TRBV29-1 to TRBJ2-1; 7 bases line up with TRBD1. The CDR3 length is 17 residues. CDR1 and CDR2 (germline): SQVTM, ANQGSEA. V lost 2 bases to trimming and J lost 3 bases; unmatched junction nucleotides: 13. CDR3 residues: CSVERGTGTDYYNEQFF. The CDR3 DNA reads as TGCAGCGTTGAAAGGGGTACCGGGACAGATTACTACAATGAGCAGTTCTTC.

The genes are TRBV28 and TRBJ2-7; possible D gene TRBD2, 6 bases. CDR3 length equals 14 residues. The V end was cut by 8 bases, the J end by 4 bases, with 18 bases between. The germline V gene encodes CDR1 MDHEN and CDR2 SYDVKM. CDR3 sequence: CASRFGAGRYEQYF. The CDR3 nucleotides read TGTGCCAGCCGGTTTGGTGCGGGACGGTACGAGCAGTACTTC.

V and J are TRBV13 and TRBJ2-5, with TRBD2 matching over 9 bases. In germline, CDR1 is PRHDT, CDR2 FYEKMQ (reference sequence). J gave up 5 bases and V 5 bases, and 12 bases lay outside the gene matches. There are 16 residues in the CDR3. In nucleotides, the CDR3 is TGTGCCAGCAGCGAAACGGGACTAGCAATTATGGAGACCCAGTACTTC. This encodes CASSETGLAIMETQYF.

This clone was seen once. The chain is built from TRBV5-1 and TRBJ2-7, with D perhaps assigned TRBD1 or TRBD2 (5 bases each). Trimming shortened V by 0 bases and J by 0 bases, and 7 bases separated the two germline ends. Germline V gene data show CDR1 as SGHRS and CDR2 as YFSETQ. The CDR3 is made up of 14 amino acids. CDR3 DNA sequence: TGCGCCAGCAGCTTGGACGGGACCTCCTACGAGCAGTACTTC. Translating gives CASSLDGTSYEQYF.

As for this clone: This sample also contains other DNA sequences that code for the same CDR3. This chain connects TRBV9 to TRBJ2-7, with TRBD2 matching 11 bases. J was trimmed by 2 bases and V by 0 bases; bases with no gene match: 4. Germline CDR1 and CDR2: SGDLS and YYNGEE. The length of the CDR3 is 16 residues. The CDR3 region has the DNA TGTGCCAGCAGCGTAGGTGGGACTAGCGGAACCTACGAGCAGTACTTC. Translated: CASSVGGTSGTYEQYF.

J is TRBJ1-2 and V is TRBV23-1, with 8 nucleotides matching TRBD1. TRBV23-1 is sorted into the ORF group, with uncertain function. With V trimmed by 6 bases and J by 6 bases, 3 bases remained unmatched. The CDR3 is 12 amino acids. CDR3 coding DNA: TGCGCCAGCAGCGGACAGGGCAATGGCTACACCTTC. Residues: CASSGQGNGYTF.

This clone was seen a few times. The chain uses TRBV7-9 and TRBJ2-7, with D uncertain. V was shortened by 3 bases and J by 1 base, with 10 bases between the two germline ends. The CDR3 runs 14 residues. Germline lookup yields CDR1 SEHNR and CDR2 FQNEAQ (reference sequence). The CDR3 nucleotides are TGTGCCAGCAGCTTTGGGCCCACTTCCTACGAGCAGTACTTC. Translation: CASSFGPTSYEQYF. Combining the CDR3 with reference TRBV7-9 and TRBJ2-7 gives the whole variable domain DTGVSQNPRHKITKRGQNVTFRCDPISEHNRLYWYRQTLGQGPEFLTYFQNEAQLEKSRLLSDRFSAERPKGSFSTLEIQRTEQGDSAMYLCASSFGPTSYEQYFGPGTRLTVT.

V and J are TRBV6-5 and TRBJ2-1, with 7 bases lining up with TRBD2. V trimming: 4 bases; J trimming: 8 bases; junction bases outside the gene matches: 14. The CDR3 length is 16 residues. Germline V gives CDR1 MNHEY, CDR2 SVGAGI. CDR3 nucleotide sequence: TGTGCCAGCAGTTCGCCGGGAGGAGCGGCCGAGGATGAGCAGTTCTTC. It is translated as CASSSPGGAAEDEQFF.

The CDR3 here is CASRAGSSYEQYF. As DNA, the CDR3 is TGTGCCAGCAGAGCGGGTTCCTCCTACGAGCAGTACTTC. The rearrangement joins TRBV2 to TRBJ2-7, with a weak D call TRBD2 (6 bases). CDR1 is SNHLY and CDR2 is FYNNEI in the germline V gene. The CDR3 is made up of 13 amino acids. V dropped 6 bases and J dropped 0 bases, with 9 bases sitting between them.

The table lists this clone with a count of one. This same CDR3 is encoded by further DNA sequences in the sample. The chain is built from TRBV15 and TRBJ2-7; D not certain. This CDR3 comprises 15 residues. Per the germline V gene, CDR1 is LNHNV and CDR2 is YYDKDF (reference sequence). V was shortened by 0 bases and J by 0 bases, with 9 bases between the two germline ends. The CDR3 DNA follows: TGTGCCACCAGCAGAGATCGGAGAGACTCCTACGAGCAGTACTTC. This codes for CATSRDRRDSYEQYF.